The 2 T cell receptor beta chains reported below all come from one sample, sequenced in a study of T cells in tuberculosis. Clones were read by immunoSEQ multiplex PCR, and TCRdb kept only the in-frame ones, dropping some. In the table there are about 88,000 clones, under 95% of which are singletons. Sorting used thawed, overnight-rested PBMC stained with anti-CD3, a viability dye and GMM-loaded CD1B tetramer. The lipid loaded on the CD1B tetramers was C32 glucose monomycolate from Rhodococcus equi. Sequencing was done on a sample of CD1b-GMM tetramer-negative cells sorted from PBMCs. The origin of the receptors is an adult woman with latent tuberculosis.

This chain connects TRBV20-1 to TRBJ2-5; no definite D call. Germline CDR1 reads DFQATT; CDR2 reads SNEGSKA (reference sequence). Trimming shortened V by 4 bases and J by 5 bases, and 5 bases separated the two germline ends. The CDR3 runs to 10 residues. As DNA, the CDR3 is TGCAGTGCTACGTATGAGACCCAGTACTTC. As protein: CSATYETQYF.

This chain uses TRBV6-5 with TRBJ2-5, with 10 positions matching TRBD1. CDR1 is MNHEY, CDR2 SVGAGI, per germline. The CDR3 consists of 15 residues. V shed 6 bases and J 4 bases; nucleotides not matched to a gene: 8. CDR3 loop: CASRRSRTGGETQYF. CDR3 in DNA: TGTGCCAGCAGGAGGTCCAGGACAGGGGGAGAGACCCAGTACTTC.